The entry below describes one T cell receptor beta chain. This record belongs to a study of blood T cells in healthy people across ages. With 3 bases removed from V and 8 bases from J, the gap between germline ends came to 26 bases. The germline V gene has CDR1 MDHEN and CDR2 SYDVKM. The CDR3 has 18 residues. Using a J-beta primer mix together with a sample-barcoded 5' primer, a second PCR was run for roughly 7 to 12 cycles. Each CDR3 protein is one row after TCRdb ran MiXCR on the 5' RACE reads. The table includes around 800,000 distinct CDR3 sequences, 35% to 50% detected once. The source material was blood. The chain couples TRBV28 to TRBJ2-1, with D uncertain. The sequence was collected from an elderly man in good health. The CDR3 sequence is CASSFHGLFELRIDEQFF. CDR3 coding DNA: TGTGCCAGCAGTTTCCATGGTCTGTTCGAGCTTCGGATAGATGAGCAGTTCTTC.